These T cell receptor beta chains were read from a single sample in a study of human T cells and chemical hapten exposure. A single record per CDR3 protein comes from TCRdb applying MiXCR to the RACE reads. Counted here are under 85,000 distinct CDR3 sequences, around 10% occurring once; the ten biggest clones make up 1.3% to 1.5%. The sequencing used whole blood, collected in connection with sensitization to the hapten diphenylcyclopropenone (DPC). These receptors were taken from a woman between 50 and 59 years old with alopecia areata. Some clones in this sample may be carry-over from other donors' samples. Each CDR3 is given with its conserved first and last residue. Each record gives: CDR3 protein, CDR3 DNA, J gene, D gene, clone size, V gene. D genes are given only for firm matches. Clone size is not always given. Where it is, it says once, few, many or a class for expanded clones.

CDR3 protein: CASTERASYNEQFF
CDR3 DNA: TGTGCCAGCACTGAACGGGCAAGCTACAATGAGCAGTTCTTC
J gene: TRBJ2-1
D gene: NA
clone size: NA
V gene: TRBV6-5

CDR3 protein: CASSTGWGNTEAFF
CDR3 DNA: TGTGCCAGCTCAACAGGGTGGGGGAACACTGAAGCTTTCTTT
J gene: TRBJ1-1
D gene: NA
clone size: NA
V gene: TRBV18

CDR3 protein: CASSFAKSNYGYTF
CDR3 DNA: TGTGCCAGCTCTTTTGCGAAATCTAACTATGGCTACACCTTC
J gene: TRBJ1-2
D gene: NA
clone size: many
V gene: TRBV19

CDR3 protein: CASRLEGTGADTQYF
CDR3 DNA: TGTGCAAGTCGCTTAGAAGGGACCGGCGCAGATACGCAGTATTTT
J gene: TRBJ2-3
D gene: NA
clone size: few
V gene: TRBV12-2

CDR3 protein: CATRTSGRADYEQYF
CDR3 DNA: TGTGCCACCAGGACTAGCGGGAGGGCCGACTACGAGCAGTACTTC
J gene: TRBJ2-7
D gene: TRBD2
clone size: NA
V gene: TRBV6-2/TRBV6-3

CDR3 protein: CASSLYGAGVNTEAFF
CDR3 DNA: TGTGCCAGCAGCTTATATGGGGCGGGAGTGAACACTGAAGCTTTCTTT
J gene: TRBJ1-1
D gene: NA
clone size: many
V gene: TRBV7-9

CDR3 protein: CSASFPGGGEETQYF
CDR3 DNA: TGCAGTGCTAGTTTCCCAGGCGGGGGGGAAGAGACCCAGTACTTC
J gene: TRBJ2-5
D gene: TRBD2
clone size: NA
V gene: TRBV20-1

CDR3 protein: CASSLVAVGQFF
CDR3 DNA: TGTGCCAGCAGTTTAGTGGCGGTGGGGCAGTTCTTC
J gene: TRBJ2-1
D gene: NA
clone size: many
V gene: TRBV12-3/TRBV12-4

CDR3 protein: CASSGRLLAGEQFF
CDR3 DNA: TGTGCCAGCAGTGGAAGGTTGCTAGCAGGCGAGCAGTTCTTC
J gene: TRBJ2-1
D gene: NA
clone size: many
V gene: TRBV2

CDR3 protein: CASSRNREETQYF
CDR3 DNA: TGTGCCAGCTCACGGAACAGGGAGGAGACCCAGTACTTC
J gene: TRBJ2-5
D gene: NA
clone size: few
V gene: TRBV18

CDR3 protein: CASSRTGATSYEQYF
CDR3 DNA: TGTGCCAGCAGCCGGACAGGGGCCACTTCCTACGAGCAGTACTTC
J gene: TRBJ2-7
D gene: TRBD1
clone size: NA
V gene: TRBV4-2

CDR3 protein: CASSLSPDRAFGKLFF
CDR3 DNA: TGTGCCAGCAGCTTAAGTCCCGACAGGGCGTTCGGGAAACTGTTTTTT
J gene: TRBJ1-4
D gene: TRBD1
clone size: few
V gene: TRBV7-2

CDR3 protein: CAWSVPQGSNQPQHF
CDR3 DNA: TGTGCCTGGAGTGTACCACAGGGCAGCAATCAGCCCCAGCATTTT
J gene: TRBJ1-5
D gene: NA
clone size: few
V gene: TRBV30

CDR3 protein: CASSPPGQMNTGELFF
CDR3 DNA: TGTGCCAGCAGCCCTCCGGGACAAATGAACACCGGGGAGCTGTTTTTT
J gene: TRBJ2-2
D gene: NA
clone size: NA
V gene: TRBV6-6

CDR3 protein: CASSSSRGYNEQFF
CDR3 DNA: TGTGCCAGCTCATCTTCCAGGGGGTACAATGAGCAGTTCTTC
J gene: TRBJ2-1
D gene: TRBD1
clone size: few
V gene: TRBV18

CDR3 protein: CSVEGDTNEKLFF
CDR3 DNA: TGCAGCGTTGAGGGGGACACTAATGAAAAACTGTTTTTT
J gene: TRBJ1-4
D gene: NA
clone size: many
V gene: TRBV29-1

CDR3 protein: CASSDPTDIRSNQPQHF
CDR3 DNA: TGTGCCAGTAGTGACCCGACAGACATCAGGAGCAATCAGCCCCAGCATTTT
J gene: TRBJ1-5
D gene: NA
clone size: many
V gene: TRBV19

CDR3 protein: CASSLSFARTGTYEQYF
CDR3 DNA: TGTGCCAGCAGTTTATCCTTCGCCCGTACAGGGACCTACGAGCAGTACTTC
J gene: TRBJ2-7
D gene: NA
clone size: few
V gene: TRBV28

CDR3 protein: CASINRGNYGYTF
CDR3 DNA: TGTGCCAGCATCAACAGGGGTAACTATGGCTACACCTTC
J gene: TRBJ1-2
D gene: TRBD1
clone size: NA
V gene: TRBV6-1

CDR3 protein: CSVGRGKETQYF
CDR3 DNA: TGCAGCGTTGGACGCGGGAAAGAGACCCAGTACTTC
J gene: TRBJ2-5
D gene: NA
clone size: NA
V gene: TRBV29-1

CDR3 protein: CASSRTGANTGELFF
CDR3 DNA: TGTGCCAGCAGCCGTACAGGGGCTAACACCGGGGAGCTGTTTTTT
J gene: TRBJ2-2
D gene: TRBD1
clone size: NA
V gene: TRBV7-2

CDR3 protein: CASSFQTSGSHNEQFF
CDR3 DNA: TGTGCCAGCAGCTTCCAGACTAGCGGGAGCCACAATGAGCAGTTCTTC
J gene: TRBJ2-1
D gene: TRBD2
clone size: NA
V gene: TRBV7-9

CDR3 protein: CASSNGLAVDTQYF
CDR3 DNA: TGCGCCAGCAGCAATGGACTAGCGGTAGATACGCAGTATTTT
J gene: TRBJ2-3
D gene: TRBD2
clone size: NA
V gene: TRBV5-1

CDR3 protein: CASSLQRNTGELFF
CDR3 DNA: TGTGCCAGCAGCTTGCAAAGGAACACCGGGGAGCTGTTTTTT
J gene: TRBJ2-2
D gene: NA
clone size: few
V gene: TRBV11-2

CDR3 protein: CASSSGASYNEQFF
CDR3 DNA: TGTGCCAGCAGCTCGGGGGCCTCGTACAATGAGCAGTTCTTC
J gene: TRBJ2-1
D gene: NA
clone size: NA
V gene: TRBV7-2

CDR3 protein: CASSLSGQATYEQYF
CDR3 DNA: TGTGCCAGCAGTTTATCAGGACAGGCTACATACGAGCAGTACTTC
J gene: TRBJ2-7
D gene: TRBD1
clone size: few
V gene: TRBV28

CDR3 protein: CASSSREGQATLAKNIQYF
CDR3 DNA: TGCGCCAGCAGCTCACGGGAGGGGCAGGCCACTCTAGCCAAAAACATTCAGTACTTC
J gene: TRBJ2-4
D gene: TRBD2
clone size: NA
V gene: TRBV5-1

CDR3 protein: CASSSGLAGGRTLYEQYF
CDR3 DNA: TGCGCCAGCAGCTCCGGACTAGCGGGAGGCCGCACCCTCTACGAGCAGTACTTC
J gene: TRBJ2-7
D gene: TRBD2
clone size: NA
V gene: TRBV5-1

CDR3 protein: CASSHLPGRGTDTQYF
CDR3 DNA: TGTGCCAGCAGCCACCTTCCAGGGCGGGGCACAGATACGCAGTATTTT
J gene: TRBJ2-3
D gene: NA
clone size: few
V gene: TRBV14

CDR3 protein: CSVGFTYNEQFF
CDR3 DNA: TGCAGCGTTGGGTTTACCTACAATGAGCAGTTCTTC
J gene: TRBJ2-1
D gene: NA
clone size: NA
V gene: TRBV29-1

CDR3 protein: CASSPSPTSGGITTEQFF
CDR3 DNA: TGTGCCAGCAGCCCCTCCCCTACTAGCGGAGGAATAACGACTGAGCAGTTCTTC
J gene: TRBJ2-1
D gene: TRBD2
clone size: NA
V gene: TRBV7-6

CDR3 protein: CASSVDKGFYEQYF
CDR3 DNA: TGTGCCAGCAGCGTAGACAAGGGCTTCTACGAGCAGTACTTC
J gene: TRBJ2-7
D gene: NA
clone size: few
V gene: TRBV9

CDR3 protein: CASSPRGPNEKLFF
CDR3 DNA: TGTGCCAGCAGTCCCCGGGGGCCTAATGAAAAACTGTTTTTT
J gene: TRBJ1-4
D gene: NA
clone size: many
V gene: TRBV28

CDR3 protein: CASSINRAERNEQFF
CDR3 DNA: TGTGCCAGCAGTATAAACCGGGCCGAACGGAATGAGCAGTTCTTC
J gene: TRBJ2-1
D gene: NA
clone size: NA
V gene: TRBV6-5

CDR3 protein: CASSLENREEETQYF
CDR3 DNA: TGTGCCAGCAGCTTAGAAAACAGGGAGGAAGAGACCCAGTACTTC
J gene: TRBJ2-5
D gene: NA
clone size: NA
V gene: TRBV7-2

CDR3 protein: CASSFHRDRGPGELFF
CDR3 DNA: TGTGCCAGCAGCTTCCACCGGGACAGGGGGCCCGGGGAGCTGTTTTTT
J gene: TRBJ2-2
D gene: TRBD1
clone size: many
V gene: TRBV11-3